This is a list of T cell receptor beta chains from one sample in a study of CD4 T cells in relation to SARS-CoV-2 and coronaviruses. These receptors have no known antigen. The repertoire was sequenced with immunoSEQ multiplex PCR; TCRdb's copy has only in-frame clones and lacks some. Of about 28,000 clones in the sample, 74% are singletons; the top ten hold under 30%. Sequencing input: CD4+ T cells from PBMCs, cultured in vitro. These receptors originate from a human donor in good health. Each CDR3 is given with its conserved first and last residue. Expanded clones get a size class; other rows say once, few or many, or leave the size out.

v_call clone_size cdr3_aa
TRBV21-1 - CASSIRRPRMVYSNQPQHF
TRBV7-6 - CASSLTGGQSSYNEQFF
TRBV3-1/TRBV3-2 - CASSSPGDYGYTF
TRBV6-1 - CASSEAWTGGGDTQYF
TRBV9 - CASSVGTGLNIQYF
TRBV7-2 - CASSLTDTQYF
TRBV2 few CASTFHTAGTEAFF
TRBV2 once CASSEMGRGKAFF
TRBV19 - CASRPQGARGANVLTF
TRBV6-5 - CASGRDMSSYEQYF
TRBV11-2 - CASSSRTSLNIQYF
TRBV6-5 - CASSYLGEDTQYF
TRBV10-1 - CASSESGNTGELFF
TRBV2 - CASSRGTSPPTDTQYF
TRBV5-1 - CASSSGTYQYTDTQYF
TRBV10-1 - CASSPSGTGAFF
TRBV4-1 - CASSQREVNQPQHF
TRBV10-3 few CASTGQGDGGELFF
TRBV7-9 - CASSLHRDRGMNTEAFF
TRBV4-3 - CASSQGLTAGGPETQYF
TRBV29-1 - CSVQKGWVPQETQYF
TRBV18 - CASSPYGGNQPQHF
TRBV2 - CASREQGAPNEKLFF
TRBV9 - CASSAGTSVLHEQYF
TRBV5-6 - CASSSLQGDAGNTIYF
TRBV2 - CASSTQGWGETQYF
TRBV4-2 few CASSQGQGGNQPQHF
TRBV2 - CASSVSRSYEQYF
TRBV3-1/TRBV3-2 - CASSQGGGDTQYF
TRBV7-8 - CASSLAQANRGYTF
TRBV24-1 few CAVQGNTNEKLFF
TRBV18 - CASSPLLQETQYF
TRBV2 - CASSGTGRNKLFF
TRBV5-4 few CASSSVAGVAAGELFF
TRBV6-5 - CASSRSPAREAFF
TRBV6-5 - CASSPRDRGYNEQFF
TRBV6-1 - CASSELSGPYEQYF
TRBV4-3 - CASSQLGQVFAPLHF
TRBV14 few CASSQTLTNYGYTF
TRBV3-1/TRBV3-2 few CASSHQTTTGELFF